The sample holds a few counts of the clone carrying this TCR beta chain. As yet, its antigen is unknown. Trimming left V 0 bases short and J 0 bases short, with 10 bases between. The CDR3 has 17 residues. Germline CDR1 reads SGHRS; CDR2 reads YFSETQ. A sample-barcoded 5' primer and a J-beta primer mix were used in a second PCR of about 7 to 11 cycles. In TCRdb, the 5' RACE reads were re-called with MiXCR into one record per CDR3 protein. The sample comprises approximately 1.5 million distinct CDR3 sequences, roughly 43% of which are singletons, and roughly 3.7% rests with the top ten. The data originate from a study of blood T cells in healthy people across ages. Study-wide results and caveats: The CMV status of each donor remained undetermined, and this could have confounded shifts in expanded clonotypes.

The sample consisted of blood. The receptor's source is a woman under 30 in good health. The rearrangement links TRBV5-1 to TRBJ1-6; no clear D. The CDR3 region is CASSLDGSSSYNSPLHF. The CDR3 coding sequence is TGCGCCAGCAGCTTGGATGGCTCTAGCTCCTATAATTCACCCCTCCACTTT.